The rows below give T cell receptor beta chains drawn from one sample of a study of OX40 agonist ivuxolimab in advanced cancers. Sequencing was performed with immunoSEQ multiplex PCR; in TCRdb, only in-frame clones are kept and a portion is missing. The sample has about 19,000 clones, roughly 88% seen once. Source: CD4+ or CD8+ T cells sorted from blood, taken in a trial of the OX40 agonist ivuxolimab. Every receptor here comes from an adult with an advanced solid tumor such as melanoma, head and neck, liver or kidney cancer. Both conserved end residues are part of each CDR3.

V gene	J gene	CDR3 protein
TRBV7-6	TRBJ2-3	CASSFGAGPTDTQYF
TRBV7-9	TRBJ2-7	CASSPDEQYF
TRBV14	TRBJ1-3	CASSTQGNTIYF
TRBV28	TRBJ1-3	CASSFFSSGNTIYF
TRBV27	TRBJ2-7	CASRAGTGYEQYF
TRBV4-1	TRBJ2-7	CASSLSEGSYEQYF
TRBV11-2	TRBJ2-7	CASSLGGITYEQYF
TRBV28	TRBJ1-2	CASKVGGVNYGYTF
TRBV5-6	TRBJ1-2	CASSSGWRGNYTF
TRBV6-6	TRBJ1-1	CASNGGLNTEAFF
TRBV4-3	TRBJ1-2	CASSQGQALNYGYTF
TRBV6-5	TRBJ2-5	CASSPSGLLPETQYF
TRBV27	TRBJ2-3	CASSGMSALAQYF